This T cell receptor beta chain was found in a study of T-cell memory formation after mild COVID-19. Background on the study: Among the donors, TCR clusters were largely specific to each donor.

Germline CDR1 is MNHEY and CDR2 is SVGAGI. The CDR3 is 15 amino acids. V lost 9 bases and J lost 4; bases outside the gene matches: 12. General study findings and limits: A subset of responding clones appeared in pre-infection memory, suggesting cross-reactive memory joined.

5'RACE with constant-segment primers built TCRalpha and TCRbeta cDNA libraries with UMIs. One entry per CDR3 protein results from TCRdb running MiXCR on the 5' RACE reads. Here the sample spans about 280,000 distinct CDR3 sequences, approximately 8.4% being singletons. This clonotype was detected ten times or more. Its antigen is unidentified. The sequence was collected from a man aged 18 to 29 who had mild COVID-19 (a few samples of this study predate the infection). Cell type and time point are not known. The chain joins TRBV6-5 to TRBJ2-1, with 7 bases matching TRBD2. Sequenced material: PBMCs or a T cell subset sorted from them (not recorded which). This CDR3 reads CASGGGRSLYNEQFF. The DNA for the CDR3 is TGTGCCAGTGGGGGGGGGAGGTCCCTTTACAATGAGCAGTTCTTC.